Listed below are T cell receptor beta chains from one sample, sequenced in a study of OX40 agonist ivuxolimab in advanced cancers. Measured with immunoSEQ multiplex PCR; TCRdb has only the in-frame clones, and not every one. The table includes under 35,000 clones, around 84% detected once. The starting material was CD4+ or CD8+ T cells sorted from blood, obtained in a trial of the OX40 agonist ivuxolimab. These receptor sequences come from an adult with an advanced solid tumor such as melanoma, head and neck, liver or kidney cancer. Each CDR3 is given with its conserved first and last residue. D genes are given only for firm matches. Clone size, where shown, is once, few, many, or a class for clones that have expanded.

DNA,CDR3,J,size,D,V
TGTGCCAGCAGTCTCAGGACAGGGGCTTTTTACGAGCAGTACTTC,CASSLRTGAFYEQYF,TRBJ2-7,NA,TRBD1,TRBV27
TGTGCCAGCAGACCCAACCTAGGTGAAGCTTTCTTT,CASRPNLGEAFF,TRBJ1-1,NA,NA,TRBV6-6
TGTGCCAGCAGTTCCGGAATTAACACTGAAGCTTTCTTT,CASSSGINTEAFF,TRBJ1-1,once,NA,TRBV6-5
TGCGCCAGCAGCCAAGAGCGGGGGGGCCAAGAGACCCAGTACTTC,CASSQERGGQETQYF,TRBJ2-5,NA,TRBD2,TRBV5-3
TGTGCCAGCAGGACAGTATCCAATTCTGGGGCCAACGTCCTGACTTTC,CASRTVSNSGANVLTF,TRBJ2-6,NA,NA,TRBV7-9
TGTGCCAGTGGACCGGGACTAGCGTACAATGAGCAGTTCTTC,CASGPGLAYNEQFF,TRBJ2-1,NA,TRBD2,TRBV19
TGTGCCACCAGCAGAGATGGGCAGGTCACTAACTATGGCTACACCTTC,CATSRDGQVTNYGYTF,TRBJ1-2,NA,NA,TRBV15
TGTGCCAGCAGGCCAGCGGGACTAGCGGGAGGGCTGACCTACGAGCAGTACTTC,CASRPAGLAGGLTYEQYF,TRBJ2-7,NA,TRBD2,TRBV27
TGCAGCTCTGGAGGGACAGCGAGCTACAATGAGCAGTTCTTC,CSSGGTASYNEQFF,TRBJ2-1,NA,NA,TRBV29-1
TGTGCCAGCAGTTTGGCCTATAGCAATCAGCCCCAGCATTTT,CASSLAYSNQPQHF,TRBJ1-5,NA,NA,TRBV28
TGTGCCAGCAGCTTGCAGAGCCCCTTCACAGATACGCAGTATTTT,CASSLQSPFTDTQYF,TRBJ2-3,NA,NA,TRBV7-9
TGTGCCAGCAGCTTAAATGCAGGGGCGTTTAAAGGCTACACCTTC,CASSLNAGAFKGYTF,TRBJ1-2,many,NA,TRBV7-9
TGTGCCAGTAGTCAAATGCCCGGGAGCTACGAGCAGTACTTC,CASSQMPGSYEQYF,TRBJ2-7,NA,NA,TRBV19
TGTGCCAGCAGCTTACTAGCGCCCACCTACGAGCAGTACTTC,CASSLLAPTYEQYF,TRBJ2-7,NA,NA,TRBV7-6
TGTGCCAGTAGCCCGACCGGGCGGGGGAACACTGAAGCTTTCTTT,CASSPTGRGNTEAFF,TRBJ1-1,few,NA,TRBV19
TGTGCCAGCAGCTTAGAGGTAGCGGGAGCCTACGAGCAGTACTTC,CASSLEVAGAYEQYF,TRBJ2-7,NA,TRBD2,TRBV11-1
TGTGCCAGCAGCCCGGGACTAGCGGGAGATGGTGGGACCCAGTACTTC,CASSPGLAGDGGTQYF,TRBJ2-5,NA,TRBD2,TRBV7-3
TGTGCCAGCTCAGAACAGGGTCGTGGGGAGACCCAGTACTTC,CASSEQGRGETQYF,TRBJ2-5,NA,NA,TRBV18
TGCAGCGTTGAAAACAGGGCCGCTGAAGCTTTCTTT,CSVENRAAEAFF,TRBJ1-1,NA,NA,TRBV29-1
TGCGCCAGCAGCCAAGGAGCGGATCAGCCCCAGCATTTT,CASSQGADQPQHF,TRBJ1-5,NA,NA,TRBV4-1
TGTGCCAGCAGCCAAGATCGACTAGCGGTTTACAATGAGCAGTTCTTC,CASSQDRLAVYNEQFF,TRBJ2-1,NA,TRBD2,TRBV4-2
TGTGCCAGCAGTAACCCCGGGGGGGAGGCTCAGCCCCAGCATTTT,CASSNPGGEAQPQHF,TRBJ1-5,many,NA,TRBV6-1
TGTGCCAGCAGTCCGTACCCCACAGGGATCGGAAACACCATATATTTT,CASSPYPTGIGNTIYF,TRBJ1-3,NA,NA,TRBV27
TGTGCCAGCGGTCGAGACAGGGGGCTCGGCACTGAAGCTTTCTTT,CASGRDRGLGTEAFF,TRBJ1-1,NA,TRBD1,TRBV2
TGTGCCCAGGGGGCTAGCGCAATCCAAGAGACCCAGTACTTC,CAQGASAIQETQYF,TRBJ2-5,NA,TRBD1,TRBV2
TGTGCCAGCAGCCCACAAGGGGCGAGGGGTGGCTACACCTTC,CASSPQGARGGYTF,TRBJ1-2,few,NA,TRBV2
TGTGCCAGCAGTTTAACCGGGACTAGCGGTAACGAGCAGTACTTC,CASSLTGTSGNEQYF,TRBJ2-7,NA,TRBD2,TRBV6-5
TGTGCCAGCAGAGACAGGGGGGAAGGGGAGACCCAGTACTTC,CASRDRGEGETQYF,TRBJ2-5,NA,TRBD1,TRBV6-6
TGTGCCAGCAGCTATCGGGCAGGGGTGTACGAGCAGTACTTC,CASSYRAGVYEQYF,TRBJ2-7,NA,NA,TRBV27